Listed below are T cell receptor beta chains from one sample, sequenced in a study of human T cells and chemical hapten exposure. TCRdb re-called the RACE reads with MiXCR, one entry per CDR3 protein. The sample holds over 150,000 distinct CDR3 sequences, around a quarter seen once. The specimen comprised whole blood, sampled in connection with sensitization to the hapten diphenylcyclopropenone (DPC). Receptor source: a woman aged 18-29 years with alopecia areata. Some clones in this sample may be carry-over from other donors' samples. Both conserved end residues are part of each CDR3. D genes are given only for firm matches. For some rows the clone size is stated as once, few or many, or as a class when expanded; others skip it.

clone_size j_call v_call d_call cdr3_length cdr3_aa cdr3_nt
once TRBJ2-7 TRBV27 - 14 CASRRAGSSYEQYF TGTGCCAGTCGCCGGGCAGGAAGCTCCTACGAGCAGTACTTC
- TRBJ2-1 TRBV14 - 16 CASSQVDLFPHNEQFF TGTGCCAGCAGCCAGGTGGATCTATTTCCCCACAATGAGCAGTTCTTC
few TRBJ1-6 TRBV7-2 TRBD1 15 CASSRLTGTGSPLHF TGTGCCAGCAGCCGATTGACCGGGACAGGGTCACCCCTCCACTTT
few TRBJ2-3 TRBV29-1 - 11 CSVVTSIPQYF TGCAGCGTCGTTACTAGTATCCCGCAGTATTTT
few TRBJ2-2 TRBV2 - 15 CASSEASLAGGELFF TGTGCCAGCAGTGAAGCTTCGCTAGCAGGGGGGGAGCTGTTTTTT
- TRBJ1-1 TRBV3-1 - 16 CASSHPTGLMNTEAFF TGTGCCAGCAGCCACCCTACAGGGCTCATGAACACTGAAGCTTTCTTT
few TRBJ2-5 TRBV4-2 - 15 CASSQEPGFGETQYF TGTGCCAGCAGCCAAGAGCCCGGGTTCGGAGAGACCCAGTACTTC
- TRBJ2-7 TRBV6-6 TRBD2 14 CASSYSTSVDEQYF TGTGCCAGCAGTTACTCCACTAGCGTAGACGAGCAGTACTTC
- TRBJ1-5 TRBV15 - 14 CATGQTAWGQPQHF TGTGCCACCGGGCAGACGGCATGGGGGCAGCCCCAGCATTTT
- TRBJ2-7 TRBV10-2 TRBD2 14 CASRESGSPYEQYF TGCGCCAGCAGGGAAAGCGGGAGCCCCTACGAGCAGTACTTC
many TRBJ1-1 TRBV6-2/TRBV6-3 - 11 CASSPAVEAFF TGTGCCAGCAGCCCCGCCGTGGAAGCTTTCTTT
few TRBJ2-7 TRBV4-1 TRBD1 13 CASARDRVYEQYF TGCGCCAGCGCAAGGGACAGGGTGTACGAGCAGTACTTC
few TRBJ2-7 TRBV18 - 15 CASSPTRDYSYEQYF TGTGCCAGCTCACCAACCCGGGATTACTCCTACGAGCAGTACTTC
- TRBJ2-7 TRBV6-2/TRBV6-3 TRBD1 14 CASRDPGQVNEQYF TGTGCCAGCAGGGACCCGGGACAGGTAAACGAGCAGTACTTC
- TRBJ2-5 TRBV20-1 TRBD1 16 CSARLPGRGQSETQYF TGCAGTGCTAGACTCCCAGGCAGGGGGCAATCGGAGACCCAGTACTTC
- TRBJ2-5 TRBV5-4 - 14 CASSLGGGWAPQYF TGTGCCAGCAGCTTGGGTGGCGGCTGGGCGCCCCAGTACTTC
few TRBJ2-5 TRBV25-1 - 10 CASGFETQYF TGTGCCTCGGGGTTCGAGACCCAGTACTTC
- TRBJ1-1 TRBV5-6 - 15 CANSLEGRMNTEAFF TGTGCCAACAGCTTGGAGGGACGGATGAACACTGAAGCTTTCTTT
- TRBJ1-1 TRBV10-3 - 14 CAISDKDSFTEAFF TGTGCCATCAGTGATAAGGACTCCTTCACTGAAGCTTTCTTT
many TRBJ2-1 TRBV4-2 - 14 CASSRGPVETEQFF TGTGCCAGCAGCCGGGGACCAGTTGAGACTGAGCAGTTCTTC
few TRBJ1-1 TRBV3-1 - 13 CASSLKGNTEAFF TGTGCCAGCAGCTTAAAAGGGAACACTGAAGCTTTCTTT
few TRBJ2-7 TRBV29-1 TRBD2 16 CSVDGLAGASPYEQYF TGCAGCGTGGACGGACTAGCGGGAGCCTCCCCCTACGAGCAGTACTTC
- TRBJ2-1 TRBV4-2 TRBD2 16 CASSQEGLAGGHEQFF TGTGCCAGCAGCCAAGAGGGACTAGCGGGAGGTCATGAGCAGTTCTTC
- TRBJ1-1 TRBV2 - 13 CASNLWGDTEAFF TGTGCCAGCAATCTGTGGGGGGACACTGAAGCTTTCTTT
many TRBJ1-1 TRBV9 - 13 CASSVGGDTEAFF TGTGCCAGCAGCGTAGGAGGAGACACTGAAGCTTTCTTT
few TRBJ1-1 TRBV29-1 TRBD1 15 CSVRQGVSSNTEAFF TGCAGCGTTCGACAGGGGGTGAGTTCGAACACTGAAGCTTTCTTT
- TRBJ2-5 TRBV4-1 TRBD2 16 CASSQDWGTSQETQYF TGCGCCAGCAGCCAAGATTGGGGGACTAGCCAAGAGACCCAGTACTTC
- TRBJ1-6 TRBV5-6 TRBD1 14 CASSQDRGNSPLHF TGTGCCAGCAGCCAGGACAGGGGTAATTCACCCCTCCACTTT
- TRBJ1-1 TRBV2 - 15 CASSWDNTRDTEAFF TGTGCCAGCAGTTGGGACAACACCCGGGACACTGAAGCTTTCTTT
- TRBJ1-5 TRBV6-2/TRBV6-3 - 12 CASSSRGQPQHF TGTGCCAGCAGCTCGAGGGGACAGCCCCAGCATTTT
- TRBJ1-4 TRBV10-3 - 15 CAISEQISTNEKLFF TGTGCCATCAGTGAGCAGATCTCAACTAATGAAAAACTGTTTTTT
- TRBJ2-5 TRBV19 - 13 CASSMDRGETQYF TGTGCCAGTAGTATGGACCGGGGAGAGACCCAGTACTTC
- TRBJ2-2 TRBV7-3 - 12 CASSPHTGELFF TGTGCCAGCAGCCCCCACACCGGGGAGCTGTTTTTT
- TRBJ2-7 TRBV7-9 TRBD2 16 CASSSGTSGSVDEQYF TGTGCCAGCAGCTCCGGGACTAGCGGGAGCGTAGACGAGCAGTACTTC
few TRBJ2-3 TRBV7-3 TRBD2 18 CASSRGGSGGFVADTQYF TGTGCCAGCAGCCGCGGGGGCAGCGGGGGGTTCGTCGCAGATACGCAGTATTTT
- TRBJ2-7 TRBV7-9 - 14 CASSLGQGTGEQYF TGTGCCAGCAGCTTAGGCCAGGGAACGGGAGAGCAGTACTTC
- TRBJ2-1 TRBV12-3/TRBV12-4 - 16 CASSDELESSYNEQFF TGTGCCAGCAGTGACGAACTAGAAAGCTCCTACAATGAGCAGTTCTTC
- TRBJ1-2 TRBV29-1 - 13 CSVGFRTDYGYTF TGCAGCGTTGGTTTCAGGACGGACTATGGCTACACCTTC
- TRBJ2-3 TRBV7-9 - 15 CASSSRRGHTDTQYF TGTGCCAGCAGCTCACGAAGGGGACACACAGATACGCAGTATTTT
- TRBJ2-3 TRBV7-2 TRBD2 17 CASSLASSGGSFDTQYF TGTGCCAGCAGCTTAGCGAGTAGCGGGGGTTCGTTCGATACGCAGTATTTT
- TRBJ2-3 TRBV5-5 - 14 CASSSGLLTDTQYF TGTGCCAGCAGCTCCGGACTGCTAACAGATACGCAGTATTTT
- TRBJ2-5 TRBV13 TRBD2 17 CASSLRKAGGPGETQYF TGTGCCAGCAGTCTCCGGAAGGCGGGGGGGCCTGGAGAGACCCAGTACTTC
- TRBJ2-7 TRBV29-1 TRBD2 14 CSVEMISGRKEQYF TGCAGCGTTGAGATGATTAGCGGGAGAAAAGAGCAGTACTTC
- TRBJ2-7 TRBV20-1 - 14 CSAYRVGRDYEQYF TGCAGTGCTTACAGGGTAGGGAGAGACTACGAGCAGTACTTC
few TRBJ2-5 TRBV5-1 - 15 CASSLWAGAQETQYF TGCGCCAGCAGCTTGTGGGCAGGGGCCCAAGAGACCCAGTACTTC
- TRBJ2-2 TRBV7-9 - 17 CASSLVPVGLNTGELFF TGTGCCAGCAGCTTAGTACCAGTGGGGCTTAACACCGGGGAGCTGTTTTTT
- TRBJ2-1 TRBV5-4 TRBD2 15 CASSRDSGGAFEQFF TGTGCCAGCAGTAGAGATAGCGGGGGGGCCTTTGAGCAGTTCTTC
few TRBJ1-2 TRBV2 - 14 CASSGGGYDYGYTF TGTGCCAGCAGTGGGGGGGGTTATGACTATGGCTACACCTTC